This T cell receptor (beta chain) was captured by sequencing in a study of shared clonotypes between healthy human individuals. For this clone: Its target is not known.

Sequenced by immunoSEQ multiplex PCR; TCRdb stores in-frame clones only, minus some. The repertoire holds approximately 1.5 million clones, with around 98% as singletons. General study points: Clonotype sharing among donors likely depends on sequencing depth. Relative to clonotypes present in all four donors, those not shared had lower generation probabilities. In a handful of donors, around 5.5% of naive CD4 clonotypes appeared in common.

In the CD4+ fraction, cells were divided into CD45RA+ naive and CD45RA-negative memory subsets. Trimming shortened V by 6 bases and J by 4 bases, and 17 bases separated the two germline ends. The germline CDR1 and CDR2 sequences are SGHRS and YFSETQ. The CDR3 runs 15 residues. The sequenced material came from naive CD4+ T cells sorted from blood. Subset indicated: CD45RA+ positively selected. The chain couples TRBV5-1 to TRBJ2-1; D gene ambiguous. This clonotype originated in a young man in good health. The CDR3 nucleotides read TGCGCCAGCACCCTCAATACACAGTCTTACAATGAGCAGTTCTTC. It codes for CASTLNTQSYNEQFF.